These 29 T cell receptor beta chains were all obtained from the same sample, sequenced in a study of T-cell reconstitution after alpha-beta-depleted transplantation in children. Library preparation (for TCRbeta) was performed with unique molecular identifiers. MiXCR, run by TCRdb on the PCR reads, gives a single entry per CDR3 protein. There are approximately 85,000 distinct CDR3 sequences in the sample; about 14% occur only once, and less than 20% lies in the top ten. The sample consisted of PBMCs, mostly from graft donor cells, taken 180 days after TCRalphabeta/CD19-depleted stem cell transplant. These receptor sequences come from a male patient under 10 years old who had a stem cell transplant for acute lymphoblastic leukemia, so the T cells may come from the graft donor.

This clonotype was seen a few times. The chain is built from TRBV5-6 and TRBJ2-7; D is unresolved. Germline CDR1 SGHDT, CDR2 YYEEEE. CDR3 size: 16 residues. The ends were cut back, 4 bases at V and 1 base at J, with 18 bases in the middle. The CDR3 reads CASSRSQPRTSYEQYF. In nucleotides, the CDR3 is TGTGCCAGCAGCAGGTCGCAGCCGCGCACTTCCTACGAGCAGTACTTC.

This clonotype was detected a few times. The rearrangement joins TRBV12-3 or TRBV12-4 to TRBJ1-5; 8 bases agree with TRBD1. V lost 5 bases to trimming and J lost 6 bases; unmatched junction nucleotides: 12. CDR3 size: 16 residues. The CDR3: CASSVARTGISQPQHF. Written as DNA, the CDR3 is TGTGCCAGCAGTGTCGCGCGGACAGGGATCAGTCAGCCCCAGCATTTT.

This clonotype showed up many times. The chain has TRBV5-1 and TRBJ2-4, with D perhaps assigned TRBD1 or TRBD2 (5 bases each). The V end lost 4 bases, the J end lost 5 bases, and 16 bases lay between the germline ends. The CDR3 extends over 15 amino acids. Germline V gene lookup returns CDR1 SGHRS and CDR2 YFSETQ. CDR3 amino acids: CASSIAGTLENIQYF. The CDR3 coding sequence is TGCGCCAGCAGCATAGCCGGGACCTTGGAAAACATTCAGTACTTC. Looking up the rest from reference TRBV5-1 and TRBJ2-4 gives the full variable domain: KAGVTQTPRYLIKTRGQQVTLSCSPISGHRSVSWYQQTPGQGLQFLFEYFSETQRNKGNFPGRFSGRQFSNSRSEMNVSTLELGDSALYLCASSIAGTLENIQYFGAGTRLSVL.

This clonotype occurred a few times. The J gene is TRBJ2-6, the V gene TRBV20-1; D call uncertain. The CDR3 runs to 17 residues. Germline CDR1 is DFQATT and CDR2 is SNEGSKA (reference sequence). Between the trimmed V and J ends, which lost 0 bases and 0 bases, there was a span of 12 bases. The CDR3 DNA reads as TGCAGTGCTAGAGATTTTGGGTTATCCTCTGGGGCCAACGTCCTGACTTTC. This encodes CSARDFGLSSGANVLTF.

This clonotype was seen more than once but under ten times. The chain uses TRBV7-2 and TRBJ2-7; a possible D gene is TRBD1 (6 bases). V was clipped by 3 bases and J by 3 bases, with 9 bases between them. This CDR3 has 13 residues. Germline V gene lookup returns CDR1 SGHTA and CDR2 FQGNSA. In DNA form, the CDR3 reads TGTGCCAGCAGCTTGGGCAGGGGCTACGAGCAGTACTTC. Its protein product is CASSLGRGYEQYF.

The J gene is TRBJ2-3, the V gene TRBV4-2; 7 nucleotides align to TRBD2. Germline-derived CDR1 and CDR2 are LGHNA and YNFKEQ. This CDR3 has 19 residues. The V segment lost 0 bases and the J segment 6 bases; nucleotides outside the gene matches: 18. CDR3 coding DNA: TGTGCCAGCAGCCAAGACCATAATCTTGGGGGGGTTGCACGTGATACGCAGTATTTT. As protein: CASSQDHNLGGVARDTQYF.

The rearrangement joins TRBV2 to TRBJ1-5; D might be TRBD1 (6 bases). Trimming removed 7 bases from V and 0 bases from J, with 16 bases in between. The germline V gene has CDR1 SNHLY and CDR2 FYNNEI. This CDR3 region has 16 residues. In DNA form, the CDR3 reads TGTGCCAGCACCGCTCGGACAGCGTATAGCAATCAGCCCCAGCATTTT. It translates to CASTARTAYSNQPQHF.

This clonotype was detected only a few times. This chain uses TRBV7-2 with TRBJ2-2; the match to TRBD1 covers 11 bases. The CDR3 consists of 17 residues. Trimming at V came to 5 bases and at J to 2 bases, leaving 7 bases not matched to a gene. Looked up from germline, CDR1 is SGHTA and CDR2 is FQGNSA. The CDR3 region is CASSPLGTGGNTGELFF. The CDR3 DNA reads TGTGCCAGCAGCCCACTGGGGACAGGGGGTAACACCGGGGAGCTGTTTTTT.

This clonotype was seen a few times. The rearrangement uses TRBV7-2 and TRBJ2-3; the D is unclear. The CDR3 extends over 12 amino acids. The germline gives CDR1 SGHTA, CDR2 FQGNSA. V was trimmed by 1 base and J by 10 bases, leaving 9 bases between them. The CDR3 coding sequence is TGTGCCAGCAGCTTAGGGCCACCCCCGCAGTATTTT. The encoded protein is CASSLGPPPQYF.

This clonotype was found a few times. The chain recombines TRBV28 with TRBJ2-1; 8 bases match TRBD2. This CDR3 has 18 amino acids. Trimming took 4 bases from V and 0 from J; bases not matched to a gene: 11. The germline V gene encodes CDR1 MDHEN and CDR2 SYDVKM. The CDR3 DNA is TGTGCCAGCAGTTCTGGCGGGGGGCCTCTAGCCTCCTACAATGAGCAGTTCTTC. Encoded protein: CASSSGGGPLASYNEQFF.

V usage is TRBV12-3 or TRBV12-4 and J usage is TRBJ1-5; possibly TRBD1 for D (6 bases). Trimming pared 5 bases from V and 6 bases from J, leaving 17 bases between. This CDR3 has 15 amino acids. CDR3 sequence reads: CASSPRQDGSQPQHF. Here the CDR3 DNA reads TGTGCCAGCAGTCCCCGACAGGATGGGAGTCAGCCCCAGCATTTT.

The V and J genes are TRBV20-1 and TRBJ2-7; TRBD1 agrees at 7 bases. The germline V gene encodes CDR1 DFQATT and CDR2 SNEGSKA (reference sequence). V was pared by 3 bases and J by 4 bases, with 9 bases of the junction left unmatched. The CDR3 consists of 14 residues. The CDR3 is CSARRDSSSYEQYF. CDR3 nucleotides: TGCAGTGCTAGGAGGGACAGCTCGAGTTACGAGCAGTACTTC.

This clonotype came up many times. This chain links TRBV6-2 or TRBV6-3 with TRBJ1-1; 7 nucleotides agree with TRBD1. Germline CDR1 and CDR2: MNHEY and SVGEGT. The CDR3 runs to 13 residues. V was clipped by 3 bases and J by 7 bases; unmatched bases: 5. The CDR3, as DNA: TGTGCCAGCAGTTATAGGGGGGACAGTGAAGCTTTCTTT. Translated, it gives CASSYRGDSEAFF.

This clonotype was observed a single time. This chain connects TRBV3-1 to TRBJ2-7, with D perhaps given as TRBD1 or TRBD2 (5 bases each). This CDR3 has 13 amino acids. The V gene lost 1 base and the J gene lost 4 bases, with 8 bases spanning the gap. In germline, CDR1 is LGHDT, CDR2 YNNKEL (reference sequence). The CDR3 sequence: CASSQGDQYEQYF. The CDR3 region has the DNA TGTGCCAGCAGCCAAGGGGACCAATACGAGCAGTACTTC.

The chain joins TRBV2 to TRBJ2-1; 14 bases agree with TRBD2. This CDR3 region has 16 residues. After removal of 4 bases from V and 4 bases from J, the junction contained 3 bases not matched to a gene. Germline assignment: CDR1 SNHLY and CDR2 FYNNEI. The CDR3 nucleotides are TGTGCCAGCAGTGGACTAGCGGGGGGGTATTACAATGAGCAGTTCTTC. Residues: CASSGLAGGYYNEQFF. The variable domain in full, with the rest retrieved from reference TRBV2 and TRBJ2-1, is EPEVTQTPSHQVTQMGQEVILRCVPISNHLYFYWYRQILGQKVEFLVSFYNNEISEKSEIFDDQFSVERPDGSNFTLKIRSTKLEDSAMYFCASSGLAGGYYNEQFFGPGTRLTVL.

The rearrangement uses TRBV19 and TRBJ1-1; a possible D gene is TRBD1 (5 bases). V lost 11 bases, J lost 0 bases, and 19 bases lay in between. This CDR3 region has 15 residues. Germline V gives CDR1 LNHDA, CDR2 SQIVND (reference sequence). CDR3 amino acids: CAVSRDRRLNTEAFF. The CDR3 DNA reads as TGTGCCGTCTCCCGGGACCGCCGCTTGAACACTGAAGCTTTCTTT.

The V call is TRBV6-2 or TRBV6-3, the J call TRBJ2-7; 8 bases map to TRBD1. V dropped 4 bases and J dropped 10; count of bases not matched to a gene: 6. Germline values: CDR1 MNHEY, CDR2 SVGEGT. CDR3 length: 12 amino acids. The CDR3 bases are TGTGCCAGCAGTTTCGGACAGGGCAGTCAGTACTTC. Its protein product is CASSFGQGSQYF.

The gene calls are TRBV5-1 and TRBJ2-3, with TRBD1 matching 7 bases. There are 17 residues in the CDR3. Germline V gives CDR1 SGHRS, CDR2 YFSETQ. The trim removed 1 base at V and 1 base at J, leaving 9 bases unmatched. The DNA of the CDR3 is TGCGCCAGCAGCTTGATGCAGGGGGTGTCTGGCACAGATACGCAGTATTTT. Amino acid sequence: CASSLMQGVSGTDTQYF.

This clonotype was counted between two and nine times. This sequence joins TRBV28 and TRBJ1-2; tentative D call: TRBD1 (6 bases). Per germline, CDR1 MDHEN and CDR2 SYDVKM. Trimming stripped 6 bases from V and 3 bases from J, with 14 bases between. CDR3 length: 14 residues. The CDR3 region has the DNA TGTGCCAGCAGGGACCCAGGGGACTACTATGGCTACACCTTC. Translation: CASRDPGDYYGYTF.

This clonotype was picked up a small number of times. This rearrangement joins TRBV7-2 to TRBJ2-7; TRBD1 matches 9 bases. Looked up from germline, CDR1 is SGHTA and CDR2 is FQGNSA. The CDR3 loop spans 15 amino acids. With 4 bases clipped from V and 4 bases from J, the junction kept 8 bases outside the gene matches. The CDR3 DNA reads as TGTGCCAGCAGCTCCCGGGGGACAGGGTTGTACGAGCAGTACTTC. As protein: CASSSRGTGLYEQYF.

This sequence joins TRBV30 and TRBJ1-1, with no clear D. CDR3 length equals 12 residues. V shed 6 bases and J shed 0 bases, with 8 bases lying between them. Germline V lookup: CDR1 GTSNPN, CDR2 SVGIG (reference sequence). Here the CDR3 reads CACGRLNTEAFF. CDR3 DNA sequence: TGTGCCTGTGGCCGGTTGAACACTGAAGCTTTCTTT. Full variable domain (outside the CDR3, taken from reference TRBV30 and TRBJ1-1): SQTIHQWPATLVQPVGSPLSLECTVEGTSNPNLYWYRQAAGRGLQLLFYSVGIGQISSEVPQNLSASRPQDRQFILSSKKLLLSDSGFYLCACGRLNTEAFFGQGTRLTVV.

This clonotype was observed a handful of times. CDR3 sequence: CASSTGRNTEAFF. The CDR3 nucleotides read TGCGCCAGCAGCACCGGACGAAACACTGAAGCTTTCTTT. This chain joins TRBV5-1 and TRBJ1-1; no definite D call. In germline, CDR1 is SGHRS, CDR2 YFSETQ. This CDR3 has 13 amino acids. The V end was cut by 4 bases, the J end by 2 bases, with 9 bases between.

V gene TRBV12-3 or TRBV12-4 combines with J gene TRBJ2-6; D is unresolved. V was clipped by 5 bases and J by 1 base, with 3 bases between them. This CDR3 comprises 13 residues. The CDR3 DNA sequence: TGTGCCAGCAGTGGGTCTGGGGCCAACGTCCTGACTTTC. Translation: CASSGSGANVLTF.

The chain carries TRBV9 and TRBJ1-1; D is unresolved. V shed 0 bases and J shed 7 bases, with 4 bases lying between them. The germline V gene has CDR1 SGDLS and CDR2 YYNGEE. The CDR3 totals 11 residues. The CDR3 DNA follows: TGTGCCAGCAGCGTAGACGGTGAAGCTTTCTTT. Translation: CASSVDGEAFF.

The chain carries TRBV7-9 and TRBJ2-7, with D perhaps matching TRBD1 (6 bases). V was trimmed by 1 base and J by 12 bases, leaving 13 bases between them. The germline gives CDR1 SEHNR, CDR2 FQNEAQ (reference sequence). The CDR3 consists of 12 residues. The CDR3 loop reads CASSLGRGFGYF. CDR3 sequence (DNA): TGTGCCAGCAGCTTAGGCAGGGGCTTCGGGTACTTC.

The chain recombines TRBV20-1 with TRBJ2-3; 12 positions agree with TRBD1. Germline trimming cut 3 bases from V and 5 bases from J; bases unmatched to any gene: 6. CDR1 and CDR2 (germline): DFQATT, SNEGSKA (reference sequence). The CDR3 spans 15 residues. CDR3 nucleotide sequence: TGCAGTGCTAGTTACCGGGACAGGGGGCGAGATACGCAGTATTTT. This encodes CSASYRDRGRDTQYF.

The rearrangement joins TRBV7-2 to TRBJ2-5, with D hard to call. CDR3 length: 14 residues. Germline V gives CDR1 SGHTA, CDR2 FQGNSA. V lost 5 bases and J lost 5, with 15 bases in between. CDR3 nucleotides: TGTGCCAGCAGCCTCAACAGTGGTGGGGAGACCCAGTACTTC. Amino acid sequence: CASSLNSGGETQYF.

The chain joins TRBV4-2 to TRBJ2-5, with 8 bases aligning to TRBD1. J gave up 9 bases and V 4 bases, and 7 bases lay outside the gene matches. The CDR3 runs to 13 residues. Germline lookup yields CDR1 LGHNA and CDR2 YNFKEQ. The CDR3 DNA reads TGTGCCAGCAGCCGACAGGGGTGGGCATCCCAGTACTTC. Amino acids: CASSRQGWASQYF.

A few counts support this clonotype. The chain combines TRBV20-1 with TRBJ1-1, with D possibly being TRBD1 (5 bases). V was pared by 6 bases and J by 0 bases, with 11 bases between. CDR3 size: 13 residues. CDR1 is DFQATT and CDR2 is SNEGSKA in the germline V gene (reference sequence). The CDR3 bases are TGCAGTGCCCTAGTAGGGGTGAACACTGAAGCTTTCTTT. Translating gives CSALVGVNTEAFF.